A selection of T cell receptor beta chains follows, all from one sample in a study of T-cell reconstitution after alpha-beta-depleted transplantation in children. Using its own MiXCR run on the PCR reads, TCRdb lists one record per CDR3 protein. The sample has about 540,000 distinct CDR3 sequences; approximately 20% are singletons. Source: PBMCs from the stem cell graft donor, taken from the stem cell graft. All receptors come from a human donor who donated a stem cell graft to a child with acute lymphoblastic leukemia. Both conserved end residues are part of each CDR3. The D gene is left open where the match is weak. A clone size is listed for some rows: how often the clone was seen (once, few, many), or a class if it is expanded.

CDR3 length	clone size	V gene	J gene	D gene	CDR3 DNA	CDR3 protein
13	few	TRBV2	TRBJ2-7	-	TGTGCCAGCAGTGCTACCTTTTCGTTCGAGCAGTACTTC	CASSATFSFEQYF
15	-	TRBV11-2	TRBJ2-7	-	TGTGCCAGCAGCTTAGACAGGACCTCCTCCTACGAGCAGTACTTC	CASSLDRTSSYEQYF
15	few	TRBV6-1	TRBJ1-1	TRBD1	TGTGCCAGCAAGGGGGCTTACCGGACTCCCGAAGAAGCTTTCTTT	CASKGAYRTPEEAFF
16	-	TRBV20-1	TRBJ2-1	TRBD2	TGCAGTGCTAGTATCCTCCCGGGACTAGCAAACAATGAGCAGTTCTTC	CSASILPGLANNEQFF
18	few	TRBV20-1	TRBJ2-6	TRBD2	TGCAGTGCTAGGTCCGGGGGGGGCCGTAGGTCTGGGGCCAACGTCCTGACTTTC	CSARSGGGRRSGANVLTF
14	-	TRBV9	TRBJ2-3	-	TGTGCCAGCAGCGGAGCGGGTAGGGCGGATACGCAGTATTTT	CASSGAGRADTQYF
15	few	TRBV5-1	TRBJ1-1	-	TGCGCCAGCAGCTTGGCCCACGGGGCTGGCACTGAAGCTTTCTTT	CASSLAHGAGTEAFF
12	-	TRBV7-8	TRBJ2-3	-	TGTGCCAGCAGCATCTTAACAGATACGCAGTATTTT	CASSILTDTQYF
13	-	TRBV6-1	TRBJ1-5	-	TGTGCCAGCGGGCGGCGGAACAATCAGCCCCAGCATTTT	CASGRRNNQPQHF
16	few	TRBV11-2	TRBJ2-1	TRBD2	TGTGCCAGCAGATCCGTCGGACTAGGAACTCACAATGAGCAGTTCTTC	CASRSVGLGTHNEQFF
13	-	TRBV28	TRBJ2-2	TRBD2	TGTGCCAGCATACTAGCGGGAACCGGGGAGCTGTTTTTT	CASILAGTGELFF
18	few	TRBV7-8	TRBJ2-1	TRBD2	TGTGCCAGCAGCTTACAAGCTAGCGGGAGGGGTCTTTGGGGTGAGCAGTTCTTC	CASSLQASGRGLWGEQFF
15	-	TRBV13	TRBJ2-7	TRBD2	TGTGCCAGCAGTCCACAGACTAGCGGAGGATACGAGCAGTACTTC	CASSPQTSGGYEQYF
13	few	TRBV5-5	TRBJ1-2	-	TGTGCCAGCAGCTCCTCACGGTCCGATGGCTACACCTTC	CASSSSRSDGYTF
18	-	TRBV5-1	TRBJ2-3	TRBD2	TGCGCCAGCAGCCCCGGGACTAGCGGGAGCCCAAGCACAGATACGCAGTATTTT	CASSPGTSGSPSTDTQYF
13	few	TRBV5-5	TRBJ2-4	-	TGTGCCGGGGCATTTGGCTGGGGGGACATTCAGTACTTC	CAGAFGWGDIQYF
13	-	TRBV2	TRBJ1-2	-	TGTGCCAGCAGTGAGACAGCAAACTATGGCTACACCTTC	CASSETANYGYTF
14	few	TRBV28	TRBJ2-7	TRBD2	TGTGCCAGCACTTGGCGGGAGATACCCTACGAGCAGTACTTC	CASTWREIPYEQYF
15	few	TRBV4-1	TRBJ2-5	-	TGCGCCAGCAGCCCCATGGACCAGGCTGGAGAGACCCAGTACTTC	CASSPMDQAGETQYF
15	-	TRBV6-6	TRBJ2-4	-	TGTGCCAGCAGTTACTCGGGGGAGCTAGTAAACATTCAGTACTTC	CASSYSGELVNIQYF
18	few	TRBV5-1	TRBJ2-7	TRBD2	TGCGCCAGCAGCTCGCTCCTAGCGGGAGGCCCTGGTGGCCACGAGCAGTACTTC	CASSSLLAGGPGGHEQYF
15	-	TRBV6-5	TRBJ2-2	TRBD1	TGTGCCAGCAGTTCCCCCGGACAGGGCGGCGGGGAGCTGTTTTTT	CASSSPGQGGGELFF
14	many	TRBV13	TRBJ2-7	TRBD1	TGTGCCAGCAGCTACGGGACAGGGGGCTACGAGCAGTACTTC	CASSYGTGGYEQYF
14	-	TRBV2	TRBJ2-1	TRBD2	TGTGCCAGCAGGACTAGCGGGGACTACAATGAGCAGTTCTTC	CASRTSGDYNEQFF
14	-	TRBV25-1	TRBJ1-2	-	TGTGCCAGCAGTGATTTTACGGCTAACTATGGCTACACCTTC	CASSDFTANYGYTF
17	-	TRBV18	TRBJ2-3	-	TGTGCCAGCTCACCGCGGACCGCGGGCAGGATCACAGATACGCAGTATTTT	CASSPRTAGRITDTQYF
15	-	TRBV7-9	TRBJ2-7	TRBD1	TGTGCCAGCAGCTTTATCACAGGGGGCTTCTACGAGCAGTACTTC	CASSFITGGFYEQYF
12	few	TRBV12-3/TRBV12-4	TRBJ2-3	-	TGTGCCAGCAGCGGATGGGGAGATACGCAGTATTTT	CASSGWGDTQYF
15	-	TRBV7-3	TRBJ2-5	TRBD2	TGTGCCAGCAGCTTAAGGGAGGGCCTATTGGAGACCCAGTACTTC	CASSLREGLLETQYF
14	few	TRBV27	TRBJ2-1	-	TGTGCCAGCAGTTCCGGAGTACCCGGGAATGAGCAGTTCTTC	CASSSGVPGNEQFF
13	-	TRBV3-1	TRBJ1-2	-	TGTGCCAGCAGCCGGGGAAGGGGCGGAGGCTACACCTTC	CASSRGRGGGYTF
13	few	TRBV29-1	TRBJ1-2	-	TGCAGCGTGCAAGAGGGGGAAGGCTATGGCTACACCTTC	CSVQEGEGYGYTF
15	few	TRBV9	TRBJ2-1	TRBD1	TGTGCCAGCAGCGTAGGGGGACAGTTAAACAATGAGCAGTTCTTC	CASSVGGQLNNEQFF
15	-	TRBV19	TRBJ2-7	-	TGTGCCAGTAGTATATACGGAAGCCCTCTCTACGAGCAGTACTTC	CASSIYGSPLYEQYF
19	-	TRBV7-3	TRBJ2-1	TRBD1	TGTGCCAGCAGCTCATGGTCGGGATTGGGACAGCTTAATCCCAATGAGCAGTTCTTC	CASSSWSGLGQLNPNEQFF
14	few	TRBV7-9	TRBJ2-7	TRBD1	TGTGCCAGCAGCTTGAGGGACAGAAATTACGAGCAGTACTTC	CASSLRDRNYEQYF
14	many	TRBV11-2	TRBJ2-2	-	TGTGCCAGCAGCTTAGGTCCGGGCACCGGGGAGCTGTTTTTT	CASSLGPGTGELFF
14	few	TRBV20-1	TRBJ1-4	-	TGCAGTGCTCAAAAGGGGGGGCCCAATGAAAAACTGTTTTTT	CSAQKGGPNEKLFF
16	few	TRBV4-1	TRBJ2-5	TRBD1	TGCGCCAGCAGCCAGGCCGGACAGGGTGGGGGAGAGACCCAGTACTTC	CASSQAGQGGGETQYF
18	-	TRBV12-3/TRBV12-4	TRBJ2-5	-	TGTGCCAGCACTCAAGGGGGCAGGGGGGCCCTGAGGGAAGAGACCCAGTACTTC	CASTQGGRGALREETQYF
12	few	TRBV30	TRBJ2-3	TRBD2	TGTGCCTGGAGCCTAGCGGTTGGTGCGCAGTATTTT	CAWSLAVGAQYF
15	-	TRBV3-1	TRBJ2-1	TRBD2	TGTGCCAGCAGCTTGCCGCCTAGCGGATTTAATGAGCAGTTCTTC	CASSLPPSGFNEQFF
17	-	TRBV5-1	TRBJ1-2	-	TGCGCCAGCAGCTTGGACGGGACACCAATTAAAGCAGGTGGCTACACCTTC	CASSLDGTPIKAGGYTF
16	-	TRBV7-8	TRBJ1-2	-	TGTGCCAGCAGCTTATTCGGAGGGGCGGAAAACTATGGCTACACCTTC	CASSLFGGAENYGYTF
19	once	TRBV16	TRBJ2-2	-	TGTGCCAGCACCAAGTTGGGAGGCCCAAGGGCCTGGAAAACCGGGGAGCTGTTTTTT	CASTKLGGPRAWKTGELFF
15	few	TRBV18	TRBJ1-1	-	TGTGCCAGCTCGGAAGGCGGAGGACAAAACACTGAAGCTTTCTTT	CASSEGGGQNTEAFF
14	few	TRBV20-1	TRBJ2-1	TRBD2	TGCAGTGCTCGCAAGCGGGAGGGCCCCGGTGAGCAGTTCTTC	CSARKREGPGEQFF
13	-	TRBV29-1	TRBJ2-7	TRBD2	TGCAGCGTTGATCGCGGGGGGAGTTACGAGCAGTACTTC	CSVDRGGSYEQYF
13	many	TRBV5-6	TRBJ2-5	-	TGTGCCAGCAGCTTATACGCCCAAGAGACCCAGTACTTC	CASSLYAQETQYF
13	few	TRBV20-1	TRBJ1-3	-	TGCAGTGCTAGTTTTGGGGCTGGAAACACCATATATTTT	CSASFGAGNTIYF
14	few	TRBV27	TRBJ1-5	TRBD1	TGTGCCAGCAAAAAGACAGGGAATAATCAGCCCCAGCATTTT	CASKKTGNNQPQHF
13	-	TRBV25-1	TRBJ1-2	-	TGTGCCAGCAGTGACACCCCTCACTATGGCTACACCTTC	CASSDTPHYGYTF
15	-	TRBV29-1	TRBJ2-3	-	TGCAGCGTTGAAGGAAGGTGGAGGGGGGCAGATACGCAGTATTTT	CSVEGRWRGADTQYF
12	-	TRBV4-2	TRBJ1-1	-	TGTGCCAGCAGCCTCAGCTCCTCTGAAGCTTTCTTT	CASSLSSSEAFF
16	-	TRBV15	TRBJ2-3	TRBD2	TGTGCCACCAGCAGCCCGACTAGCGGGATCACAGATACGCAGTATTTT	CATSSPTSGITDTQYF